A selection of T cell receptor beta chains follows, all from one sample in a study of CD8 T cells in ankylosing spondylitis. A single record per CDR3 protein comes from TCRdb applying MiXCR to the 5' RACE reads. Here the sample spans 250,000 to 300,000 distinct CDR3 sequences, around 20% being singletons. The material sequenced was blood, either unsorted or a sorted T cell fraction (not recorded which). Source of these receptors: a male donor with ankylosing spondylitis or in good health (not recorded which). Both conserved end residues are part of each CDR3. A D gene is named only where the DNA matches it firmly. Some rows mark clone size as missing; the rest say once, few, many or name a class of expanded clone.

J: TRBJ1-2
size: few
D: NA
V: TRBV5-1
CDR3: CASSLDDWNKVYGYTF
DNA: TGCGCCAGCAGCTTGGATGACTGGAACAAGGTCTATGGCTACACCTTC

J: TRBJ1-6
size: NA
D: NA
V: TRBV5-1
CDR3: CASSLNRNSPLHF
DNA: TGCGCCAGCAGCTTAAACAGGAATTCACCCCTCCACTTT

J: TRBJ1-1
size: NA
D: TRBD1
V: TRBV2
CDR3: CASRFPGQGAEEAFF
DNA: TGTGCCAGCAGATTTCCGGGACAGGGGGCAGAAGAAGCTTTCTTT

J: TRBJ1-1
size: NA
D: NA
V: TRBV12-3/TRBV12-4
CDR3: CASSPGGIQGAFF
DNA: TGTGCCAGCAGTCCCGGAGGGATCCAAGGAGCTTTCTTT

J: TRBJ2-5
size: few
D: TRBD2
V: TRBV29-1
CDR3: CSETSGSGETQYF
DNA: TGCAGCGAGACTAGCGGGAGTGGGGAGACCCAGTACTTC

J: TRBJ2-5
size: few
D: TRBD1
V: TRBV7-6
CDR3: CASSLEQGQETQYF
DNA: TGTGCCAGCAGCTTAGAACAGGGGCAAGAGACCCAGTACTTC

J: TRBJ2-2
size: NA
D: NA
V: TRBV5-1
CDR3: CASSLGWANTGELFF
DNA: TGCGCCAGCAGCTTAGGGTGGGCAAACACCGGGGAGCTGTTTTTT

J: TRBJ1-5
size: NA
D: NA
V: TRBV18
CDR3: CASSAGSGQPQHF
DNA: TGTGCCAGCTCTGCAGGGTCGGGGCAGCCCCAGCATTTT

J: TRBJ2-3
size: NA
D: TRBD2
V: TRBV20-1
CDR3: CSARAGGWADTQYF
DNA: TGCAGTGCTCGAGCGGGGGGCTGGGCAGATACGCAGTATTTT

J: TRBJ2-3
size: many
D: NA
V: TRBV20-1
CDR3: CSASRGGGSDTQYF
DNA: TGCAGTGCTAGTAGGGGAGGGGGGTCAGATACGCAGTATTTT

J: TRBJ2-1
size: few
D: NA
V: TRBV5-1
CDR3: CASSGDFSSYNEQFF
DNA: TGCGCCAGCAGCGGGGACTTCAGCTCCTACAATGAGCAGTTCTTC

J: TRBJ2-2
size: NA
D: NA
V: TRBV5-1
CDR3: CASSLAKGVTPGELFF
DNA: TGCGCCAGCAGCTTGGCGAAGGGAGTTACACCCGGGGAGCTGTTTTTT

J: TRBJ2-1
size: many
D: TRBD1
V: TRBV12-3/TRBV12-4
CDR3: CASRLDRVPHEQFF
DNA: TGTGCCAGCAGGCTGGACAGGGTCCCCCATGAGCAGTTCTTC

J: TRBJ1-2
size: NA
D: NA
V: TRBV20-1
CDR3: CSARTYGYTF
DNA: TGCAGTGCGCGGACCTATGGCTACACCTTC

J: TRBJ2-2
size: few
D: TRBD1
V: TRBV5-1
CDR3: CASSLNTGAMNTGELFF
DNA: TGCGCCAGCAGCTTGAATACAGGGGCGATGAACACCGGGGAGCTGTTTTTT

J: TRBJ2-1
size: NA
D: TRBD2
V: TRBV10-1
CDR3: CASSVQGLAGVGNEQFF
DNA: TGCGCCAGCAGTGTTCAGGGACTAGCGGGAGTGGGTAATGAGCAGTTCTTC

J: TRBJ2-3
size: NA
D: TRBD2
V: TRBV7-2
CDR3: CASSQYSGGHTDTQYF
DNA: TGTGCCAGCAGCCAGTACAGCGGGGGGCACACAGATACGCAGTATTTT